This TCR beta chain was sequenced in a study of T-cell memory formation after mild COVID-19. Broader study findings: Memory cells collected pre-infection included some clones that later responded, suggesting cross-reactive memory joined. Those CD4+ clones that contracted were mainly in CM and EM (CD8+ ones in EMRA).

Of note for this clonotype: As yet, its antigen is unknown.

CDR1 is SGHTA and CDR2 is FQGNSA in the germline V gene. This CDR3 is built from 14 residues. V shed 5 bases, J shed 5 bases, and the junction held 8 bases outside the gene matches. A single record per CDR3 protein comes from TCRdb applying MiXCR to the 5' RACE reads. The sample has about 350,000 distinct CDR3 sequences; around 15% are singletons. The sequence derives from a man between 18 and 29 years old who had mild COVID-19 (a few samples of this study predate the infection). Cell type and time point are not known. The J gene is TRBJ2-5, the V gene TRBV7-2, with TRBD1 matching over 7 bases. The sequencing input was PBMCs or a T cell subset sorted from them (not recorded which). The CDR3 sequence is CASSREDRMETQYF. CDR3 nucleotide sequence: TGTGCCAGCAGCCGAGAGGACAGGATGGAGACCCAGTACTTC.